The T cell receptor beta chain under discussion was sequenced for a study of cytomegalovirus exposure and HLA in healthy donors. Turning to this clone: Its antigen is unidentified.

Points from the study as a whole: Immune exposure data for these donors was limited to CMV serostatus.

PCR employed 60 Vbeta and 13 Jbeta primers. Profiled with immunoSEQ multiplex PCR; TCRdb holds only in-frame clones, not every one. The sample lists about 180,000 clones, approximately 80% seen once, with around 1.5% in the top ten. V was pared by 6 bases and J by 0 bases, with 5 bases of the junction left unmatched. The CDR3 is 15 amino acids. CDR1 and CDR2 (germline): SNHLY, FYNNEI. The chain uses TRBV2 and TRBJ1-3; TRBD1 agrees at 7 bases. This clonotype was obtained from a man between 18 and 29 years old in good health and CMV-seronegative. The specimen sequenced was PBMCs. For the CDR3, the DNA is TGTGCCAGCAGCTACAGGGGTAGCTCTGGAAACACCATATATTTT. Protein: CASSYRGSSGNTIYF.